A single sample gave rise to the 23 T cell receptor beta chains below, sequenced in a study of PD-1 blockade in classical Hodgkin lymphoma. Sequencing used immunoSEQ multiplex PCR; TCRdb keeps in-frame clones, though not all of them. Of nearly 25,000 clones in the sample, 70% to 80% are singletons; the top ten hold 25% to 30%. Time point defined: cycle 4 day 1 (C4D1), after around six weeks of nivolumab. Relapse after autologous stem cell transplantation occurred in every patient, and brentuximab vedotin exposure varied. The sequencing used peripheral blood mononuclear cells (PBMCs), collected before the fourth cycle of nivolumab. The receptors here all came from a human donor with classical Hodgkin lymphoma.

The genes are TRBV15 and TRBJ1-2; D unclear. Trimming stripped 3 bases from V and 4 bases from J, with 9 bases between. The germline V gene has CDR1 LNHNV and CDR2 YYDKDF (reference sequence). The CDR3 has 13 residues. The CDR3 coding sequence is TGTGCCACCAGCAGTGGCACTAGCTATGGCTACACCTTC. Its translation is CATSSGTSYGYTF.

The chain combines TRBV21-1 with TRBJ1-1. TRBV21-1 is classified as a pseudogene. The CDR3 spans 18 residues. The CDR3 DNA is TGTGCCAGCAGCAAAGGAGGATCCGTAGGGAACATGAACACTGAAGCTTTCTTT. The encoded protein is CASSKGGSVGNMNTEAFF.

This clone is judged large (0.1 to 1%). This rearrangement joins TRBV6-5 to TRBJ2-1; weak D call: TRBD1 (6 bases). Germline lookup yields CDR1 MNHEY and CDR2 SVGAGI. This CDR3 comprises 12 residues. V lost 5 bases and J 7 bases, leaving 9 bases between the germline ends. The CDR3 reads CASSTGNNEQFF. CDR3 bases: TGTGCCAGCAGTACAGGGAATAATGAGCAGTTCTTC.

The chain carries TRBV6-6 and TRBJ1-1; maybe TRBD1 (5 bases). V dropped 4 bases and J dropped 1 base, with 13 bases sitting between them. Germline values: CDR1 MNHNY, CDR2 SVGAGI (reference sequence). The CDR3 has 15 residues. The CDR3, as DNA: TGTGCCAGCAGTTCCCCCGGGACTTCGAACACTGAAGCTTTCTTT. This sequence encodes CASSSPGTSNTEAFF.

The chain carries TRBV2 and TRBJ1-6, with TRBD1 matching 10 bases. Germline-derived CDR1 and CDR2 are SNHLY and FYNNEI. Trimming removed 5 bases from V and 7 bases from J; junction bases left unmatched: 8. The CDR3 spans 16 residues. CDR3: CASSIDWTGGNSPLHF. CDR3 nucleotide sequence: TGTGCCAGCAGTATTGATTGGACAGGGGGAAATTCACCCCTCCACTTT.

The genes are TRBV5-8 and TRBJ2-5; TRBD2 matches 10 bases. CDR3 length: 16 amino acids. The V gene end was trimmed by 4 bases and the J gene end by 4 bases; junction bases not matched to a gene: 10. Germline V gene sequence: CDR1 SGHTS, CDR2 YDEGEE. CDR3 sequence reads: CASSPGLARTGETQYF. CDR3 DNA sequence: TGTGCCAGCAGCCCGGGACTAGCGAGAACAGGAGAGACCCAGTACTTC.

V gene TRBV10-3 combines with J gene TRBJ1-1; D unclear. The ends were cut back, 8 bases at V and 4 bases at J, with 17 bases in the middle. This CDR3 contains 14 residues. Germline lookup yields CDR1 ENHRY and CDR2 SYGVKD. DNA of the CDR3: TGTGCCATCTCTAGTGGCTGGGTCCCCACTGAAGCTTTCTTT. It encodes CAISSGWVPTEAFF.

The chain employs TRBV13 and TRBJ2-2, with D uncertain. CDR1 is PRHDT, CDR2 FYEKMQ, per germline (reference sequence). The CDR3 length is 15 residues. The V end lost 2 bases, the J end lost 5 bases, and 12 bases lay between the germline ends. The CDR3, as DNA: TGTGCCAGCAGCTTACGGCGGTTGGGGACCGGGGAGCTGTTTTTT. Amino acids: CASSLRRLGTGELFF.

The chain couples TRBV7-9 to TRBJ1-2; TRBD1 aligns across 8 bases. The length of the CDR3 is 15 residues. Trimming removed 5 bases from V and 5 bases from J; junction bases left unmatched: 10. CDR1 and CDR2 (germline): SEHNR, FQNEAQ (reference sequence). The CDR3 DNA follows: TGTGCCAGCAGCCCTTGGACAGGGTCTCTATATGGCTACACCTTC. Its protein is CASSPWTGSLYGYTF.

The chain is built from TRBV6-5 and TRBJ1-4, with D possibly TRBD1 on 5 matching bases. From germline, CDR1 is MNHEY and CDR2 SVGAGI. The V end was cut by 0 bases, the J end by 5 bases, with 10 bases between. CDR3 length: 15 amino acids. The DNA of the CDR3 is TGTGCCAGCAGTTACTCGGGGACGGTGAATGAAAAACTGTTTTTT. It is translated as CASSYSGTVNEKLFF.

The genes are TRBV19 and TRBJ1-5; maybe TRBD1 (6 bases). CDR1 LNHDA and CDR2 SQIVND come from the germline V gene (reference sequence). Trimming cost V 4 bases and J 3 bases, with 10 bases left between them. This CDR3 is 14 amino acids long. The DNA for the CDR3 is TGTGCCAGTAGTACGACAGGTAACAATCAGCCCCAGCATTTT. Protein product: CASSTTGNNQPQHF.

CDR3 region: CASRSGTSGTDTQYF. The CDR3 coding sequence is TGCGCCAGCAGGTCCGGGACTAGCGGCACAGATACGCAGTATTTT. The rearrangement links TRBV5-1 to TRBJ2-3; 10 nucleotides line up with TRBD2. V was clipped by 5 bases and J by 1 base; unmatched bases: 4. The germline gives CDR1 SGHRS, CDR2 YFSETQ. The CDR3 runs to 15 residues.

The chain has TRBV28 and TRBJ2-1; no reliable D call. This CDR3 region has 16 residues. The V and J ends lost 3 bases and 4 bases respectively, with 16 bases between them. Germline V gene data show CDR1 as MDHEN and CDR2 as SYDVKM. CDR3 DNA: TGTGCCAGCAGTTTCCTTCGAGAATTAGGGTACAATGAGCAGTTCTTC. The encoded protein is CASSFLRELGYNEQFF.

The chain's CDR3 is CASSQEAGGPDTQYF. The CDR3 DNA is TGTGCCAGCAGCCAAGAAGCGGGGGGGCCAGATACGCAGTATTTT. The chain is built from TRBV4-2 and TRBJ2-3, with 10 positions matching TRBD2. The CDR3 contains 15 residues. Germline V gene data show CDR1 as LGHNA and CDR2 as YNFKEQ. The trim removed 0 bases at V and 4 bases at J, leaving 1 base unmatched.

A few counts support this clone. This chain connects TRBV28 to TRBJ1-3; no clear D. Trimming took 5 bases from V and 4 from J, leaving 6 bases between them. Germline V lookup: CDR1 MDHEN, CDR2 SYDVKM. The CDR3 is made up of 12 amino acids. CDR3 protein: CASSASGNTIYF. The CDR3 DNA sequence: TGTGCCAGCAGTGCCTCGGGAAACACCATATATTTT.

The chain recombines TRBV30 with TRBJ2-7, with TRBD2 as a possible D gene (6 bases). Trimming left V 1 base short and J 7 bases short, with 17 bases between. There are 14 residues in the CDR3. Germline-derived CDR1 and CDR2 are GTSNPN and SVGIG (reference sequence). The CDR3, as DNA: TGTGCCTGGAGTGAAGGGTCTTTGGAGGGGGAGCAGTACTTC. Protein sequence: CAWSEGSLEGEQYF.

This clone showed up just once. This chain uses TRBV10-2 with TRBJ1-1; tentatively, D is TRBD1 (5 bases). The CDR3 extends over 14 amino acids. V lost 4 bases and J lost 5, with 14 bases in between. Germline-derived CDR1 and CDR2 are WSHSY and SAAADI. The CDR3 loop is CASSGMGGSTEAFF. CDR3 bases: TGCGCCAGCAGTGGTATGGGGGGGAGTACTGAAGCTTTCTTT.

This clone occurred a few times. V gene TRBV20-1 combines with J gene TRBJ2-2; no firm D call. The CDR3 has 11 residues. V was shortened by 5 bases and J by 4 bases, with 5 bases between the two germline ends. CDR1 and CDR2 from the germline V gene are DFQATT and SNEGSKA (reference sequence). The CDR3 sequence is CSALSTGELFF. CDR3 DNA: TGCAGTGCTTTGAGCACCGGGGAGCTGTTTTTT.

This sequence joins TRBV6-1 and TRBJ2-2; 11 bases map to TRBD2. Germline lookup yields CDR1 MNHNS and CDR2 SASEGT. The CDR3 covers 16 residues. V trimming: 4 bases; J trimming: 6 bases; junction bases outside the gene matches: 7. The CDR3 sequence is CASSVPGLAVAGELFF. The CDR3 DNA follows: TGTGCCAGCAGTGTCCCGGGACTAGCGGTTGCCGGGGAGCTGTTTTTT.

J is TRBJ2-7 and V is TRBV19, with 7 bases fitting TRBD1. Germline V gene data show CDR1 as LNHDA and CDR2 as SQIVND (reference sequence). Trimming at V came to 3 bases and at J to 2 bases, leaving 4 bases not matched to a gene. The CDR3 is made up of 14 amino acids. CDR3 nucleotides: TGTGCCAGTAGTATCCCAGGGGGAGCCTACGAGCAGTACTTC. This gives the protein CASSIPGGAYEQYF.

For the CDR3, the DNA is TGTGCCAGCAGGTGGAACGGGGGGGCTTACGAGCAGTACTTC. Protein sequence: CASRWNGGAYEQYF. This chain links TRBV27 with TRBJ2-7; 8 nucleotides match TRBD2. The germline gives CDR1 MNHEY, CDR2 SMNVEV (reference sequence). CDR3 size: 14 residues. Losses at the gene ends were 6 bases for V and 4 bases for J; bases not matched to a gene: 8.

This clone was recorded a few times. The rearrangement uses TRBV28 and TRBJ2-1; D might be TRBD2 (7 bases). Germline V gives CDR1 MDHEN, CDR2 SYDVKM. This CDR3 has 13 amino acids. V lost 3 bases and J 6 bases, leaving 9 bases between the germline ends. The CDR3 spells CASSLRGRNEQFF. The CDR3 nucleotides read TGTGCCAGCAGTTTGCGGGGGCGCAATGAGCAGTTCTTC.

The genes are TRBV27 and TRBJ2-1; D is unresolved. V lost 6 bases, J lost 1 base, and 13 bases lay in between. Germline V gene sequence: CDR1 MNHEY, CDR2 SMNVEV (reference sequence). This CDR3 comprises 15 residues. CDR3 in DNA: TGTGCCAGCAGCCCTGCCCTCGGGTCCTACAATGAGCAGTTCTTC. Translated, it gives CASSPALGSYNEQFF.